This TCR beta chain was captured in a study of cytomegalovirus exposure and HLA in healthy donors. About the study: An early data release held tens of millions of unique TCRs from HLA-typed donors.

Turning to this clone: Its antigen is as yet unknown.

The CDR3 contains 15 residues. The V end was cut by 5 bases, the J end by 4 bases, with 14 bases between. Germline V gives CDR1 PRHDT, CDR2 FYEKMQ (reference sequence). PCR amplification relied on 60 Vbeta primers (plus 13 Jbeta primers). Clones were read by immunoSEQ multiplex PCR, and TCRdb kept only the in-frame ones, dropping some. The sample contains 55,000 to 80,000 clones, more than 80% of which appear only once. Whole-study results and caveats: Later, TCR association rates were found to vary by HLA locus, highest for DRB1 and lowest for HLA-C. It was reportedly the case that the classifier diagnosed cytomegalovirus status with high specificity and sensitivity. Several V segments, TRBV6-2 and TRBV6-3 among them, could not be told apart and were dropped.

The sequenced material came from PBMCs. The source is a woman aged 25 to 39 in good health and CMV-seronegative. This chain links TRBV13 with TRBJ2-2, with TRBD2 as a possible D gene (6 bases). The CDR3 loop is CASSLGEDGTGELFF. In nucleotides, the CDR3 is TGTGCCAGCAGCCTTGGGGAGGACGGCACCGGGGAGCTGTTTTTT.